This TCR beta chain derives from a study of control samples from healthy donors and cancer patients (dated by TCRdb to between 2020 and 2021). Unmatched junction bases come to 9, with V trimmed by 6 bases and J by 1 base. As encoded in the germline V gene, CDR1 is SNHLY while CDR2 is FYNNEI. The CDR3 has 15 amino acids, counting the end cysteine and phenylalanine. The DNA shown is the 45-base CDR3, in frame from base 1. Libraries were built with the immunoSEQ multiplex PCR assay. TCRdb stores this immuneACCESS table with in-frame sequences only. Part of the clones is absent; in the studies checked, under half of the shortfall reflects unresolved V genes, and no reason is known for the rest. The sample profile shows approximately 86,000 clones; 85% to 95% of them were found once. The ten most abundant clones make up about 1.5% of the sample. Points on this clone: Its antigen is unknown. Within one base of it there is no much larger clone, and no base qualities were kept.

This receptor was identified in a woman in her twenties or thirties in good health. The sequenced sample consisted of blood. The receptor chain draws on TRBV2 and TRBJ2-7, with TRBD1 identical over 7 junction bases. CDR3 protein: CASRSRQGFSYEQYF. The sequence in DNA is TGTGCCAGCAGGAGCAGACAGGGTTTTTCCTACGAGCAGTACTTC.